This T cell receptor (beta chain) was documented in a study of cytomegalovirus exposure and HLA in healthy donors. Study findings and constraints: Among TCR beta chains, those listed as cytomegalovirus-associated numbered fewer than 200.

The study ran its PCR with 60 Vbeta and 13 Jbeta primers. The data were produced by immunoSEQ multiplex PCR, yet TCRdb's version contains in-frame clones alone and is incomplete. The sample gives approximately 170,000 clones, approximately 80% of which show up once; approximately 1.2% is in the top ten. As to this clone: What it recognizes is unknown.

The CDR3 sequence is 16 residues long. Germline CDR1 reads MNHNY; CDR2 reads SVGAGI (reference sequence). V shed 7 bases, J shed 3 bases, and the junction held 13 bases outside the gene matches. The chain is built from TRBV6-6 and TRBJ2-3, with 7 bases identical to TRBD2. Material for sequencing was PBMCs. The sequence came from a boy younger than 10 in good health and CMV-seronegative. The CDR3 is CASNDATGTKTDTQYF. CDR3 coding DNA: TGTGCCAGCAATGACGCTACCGGGACTAAGACAGATACGCAGTATTTT.